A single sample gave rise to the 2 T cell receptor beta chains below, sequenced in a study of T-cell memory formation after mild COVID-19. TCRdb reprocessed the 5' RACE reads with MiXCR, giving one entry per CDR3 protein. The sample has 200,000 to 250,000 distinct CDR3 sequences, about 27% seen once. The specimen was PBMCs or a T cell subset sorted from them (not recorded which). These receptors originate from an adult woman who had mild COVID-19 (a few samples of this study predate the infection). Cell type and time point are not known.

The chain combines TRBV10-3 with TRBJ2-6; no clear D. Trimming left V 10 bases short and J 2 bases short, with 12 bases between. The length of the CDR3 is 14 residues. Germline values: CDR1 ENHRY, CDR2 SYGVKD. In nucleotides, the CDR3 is TGTGCCAGCCAACCAGGAACTGGGGCCAACGTCCTGACTTTC. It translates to CASQPGTGANVLTF.

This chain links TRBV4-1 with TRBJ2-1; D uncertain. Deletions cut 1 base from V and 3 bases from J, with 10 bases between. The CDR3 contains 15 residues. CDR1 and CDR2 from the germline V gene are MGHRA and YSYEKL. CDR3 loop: CASSQVKASYNEQFF. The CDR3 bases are TGCGCCAGCAGCCAAGTAAAGGCTAGCTACAATGAGCAGTTCTTC.